This entry describes one TCR beta chain. Its antigen is unidentified. Trimming removed 3 bases from V and 4 bases from J, with 14 bases in between. Germline-derived CDR1 and CDR2 are SGHDT and YYEEEE. The CDR3 totals 14 residues. The sample is drawn from a study of CD8+ T cells in alopecia areata. The study, taken as a whole, reports: TCR sharing across patients was less clear than in mice, possibly HLA-related.

Once RNA had been extracted, it was reverse transcribed into cDNA to act as the sequencing template. Profiled with immunoSEQ multiplex PCR; TCRdb holds only in-frame clones, not every one. This sample has around 250,000 clones, with roughly 69% found just once. J is TRBJ2-7 and V is TRBV5-6, with D unresolved. The receptor was isolated from a human donor with alopecia areata. The sequencing used CD4+ T cells sorted from blood, collected at week 0. In DNA form, the CDR3 reads TGTGCCAGCAGCTCGTGGCAAGCGCGGTACGAGCAGTACTTC. Protein product: CASSSWQARYEQYF.